The TCR beta chain under discussion was sequenced for a study of vaccination effects on CD4 cells after COVID-19. Method: immunoSEQ multiplex PCR; TCRdb's copy keeps in-frame clones and lacks some. The profile shows 35,000 to 40,000 clones, roughly 62% of them singletons. Remarks on this clone: Its antigen is as yet unknown.

The CDR3 has 16 amino acids. The V end lost 5 bases, the J end lost 8 bases, and 22 bases lay between the germline ends. Per the germline V gene, CDR1 is LNHDA and CDR2 is SQIVND (reference sequence). ViraFEST assay sequencing came after antigen-specific CD4+ T cells were expanded with viral peptide pools. Upon completion of around 9 days in culture, CD4+ T cells were isolated. Vaccine recipients lacked prior SARS-CoV-2 infection and had negative nucleocapsid antibodies. Fresh IL-2-containing medium replaced half the medium on days 3 and 7. The source was CD4+ T cells from PBMCs cultured with HCoV-OC43 spike peptides, collected before COVID-19 vaccination. Described subset: HCoV-OC43 spike overlapping peptide pool stimulation. This receptor was identified in a human donor who received a COVID-19 vaccine. The genes are TRBV19 and TRBJ1-5; D is ambiguous. The DNA of the CDR3 is TGTGCCAGTAGTGTCCTTCGTACGGGCACCGAGGAGCCCCAGCATTTT. It encodes CASSVLRTGTEEPQHF.